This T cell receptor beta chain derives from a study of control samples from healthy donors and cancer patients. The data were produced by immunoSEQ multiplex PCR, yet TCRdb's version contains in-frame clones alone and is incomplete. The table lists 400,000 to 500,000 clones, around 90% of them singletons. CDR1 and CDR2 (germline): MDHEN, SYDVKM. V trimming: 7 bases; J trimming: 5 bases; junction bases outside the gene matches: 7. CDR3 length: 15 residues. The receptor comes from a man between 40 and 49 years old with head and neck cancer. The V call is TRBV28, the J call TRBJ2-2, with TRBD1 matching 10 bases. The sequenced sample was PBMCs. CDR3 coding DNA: TGTGCCAGCAACGAGGGACAGGGGAGGACCGGGGAGCTGTTTTTT. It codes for CASNEGQGRTGELFF.